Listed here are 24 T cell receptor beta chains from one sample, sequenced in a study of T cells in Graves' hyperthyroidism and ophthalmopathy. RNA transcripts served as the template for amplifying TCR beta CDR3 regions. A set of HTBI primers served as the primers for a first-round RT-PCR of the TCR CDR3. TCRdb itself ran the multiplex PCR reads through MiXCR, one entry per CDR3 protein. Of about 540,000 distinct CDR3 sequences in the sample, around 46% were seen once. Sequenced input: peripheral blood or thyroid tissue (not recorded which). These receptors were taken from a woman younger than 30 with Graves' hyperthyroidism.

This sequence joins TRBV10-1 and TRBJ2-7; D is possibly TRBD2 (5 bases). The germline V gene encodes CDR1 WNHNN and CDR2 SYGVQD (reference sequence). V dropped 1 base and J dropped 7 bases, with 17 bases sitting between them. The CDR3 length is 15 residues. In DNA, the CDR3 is TGCGCCAGCAGTGAGTTATCGGACTCCTACAATGAGCAGTACTTC. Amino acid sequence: CASSELSDSYNEQYF.

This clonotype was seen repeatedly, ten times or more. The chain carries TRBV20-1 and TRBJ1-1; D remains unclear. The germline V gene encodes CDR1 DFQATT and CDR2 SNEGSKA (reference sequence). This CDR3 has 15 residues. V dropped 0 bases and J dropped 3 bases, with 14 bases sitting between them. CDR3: CSARDLGHGDTEAFF. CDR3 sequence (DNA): TGCAGTGCTAGAGATTTAGGGCATGGTGACACTGAAGCTTTCTTT.

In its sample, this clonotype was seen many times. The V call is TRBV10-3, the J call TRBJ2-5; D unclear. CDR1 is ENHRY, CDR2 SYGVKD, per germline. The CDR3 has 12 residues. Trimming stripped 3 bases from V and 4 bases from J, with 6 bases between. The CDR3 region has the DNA TGTGCCATCAGTGACTGGGGAGAGACCCAGTACTTC. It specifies CAISDWGETQYF.

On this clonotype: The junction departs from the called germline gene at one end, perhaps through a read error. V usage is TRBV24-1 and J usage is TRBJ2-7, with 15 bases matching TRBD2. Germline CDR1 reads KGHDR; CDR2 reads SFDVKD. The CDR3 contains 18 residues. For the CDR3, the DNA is TGTGCCAGCAGTTACTCGATCGGACTAGCGGGAGGGCCTGGCGAGCAGTACTTC. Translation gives CASSYSIGLAGGPGEQYF.

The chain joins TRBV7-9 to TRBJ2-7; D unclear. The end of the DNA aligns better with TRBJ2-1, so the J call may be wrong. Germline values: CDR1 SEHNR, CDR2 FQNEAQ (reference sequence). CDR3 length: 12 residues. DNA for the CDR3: TGTGCCAGCAGCTCTACAAGGAATGAGCAGTTCTTC. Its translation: CASSSTRNEQFF.

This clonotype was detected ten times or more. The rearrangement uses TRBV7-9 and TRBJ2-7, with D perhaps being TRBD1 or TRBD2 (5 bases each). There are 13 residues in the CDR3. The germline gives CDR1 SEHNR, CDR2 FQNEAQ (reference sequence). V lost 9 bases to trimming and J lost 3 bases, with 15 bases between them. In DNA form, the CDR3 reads TGTGCCAGTAGCCCCGGGGACGGCTACGAGCAGTACTTC. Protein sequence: CASSPGDGYEQYF.

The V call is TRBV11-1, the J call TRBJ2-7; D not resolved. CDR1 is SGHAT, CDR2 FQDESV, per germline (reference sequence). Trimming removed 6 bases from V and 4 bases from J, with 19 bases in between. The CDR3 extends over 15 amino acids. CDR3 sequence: CASSALWPGSYEQYF. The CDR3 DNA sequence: TGTGCCAGCAGTGCACTTTGGCCAGGATCTTACGAGCAGTACTTC.

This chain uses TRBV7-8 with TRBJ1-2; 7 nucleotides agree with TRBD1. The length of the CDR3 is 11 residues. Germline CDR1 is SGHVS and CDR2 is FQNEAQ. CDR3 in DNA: TGTGCTCGCACAGGGGCCTATGGCTACACCTTC. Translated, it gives CARTGAYGYTF. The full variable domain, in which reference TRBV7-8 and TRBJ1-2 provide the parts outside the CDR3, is GAGVSQSPRYKVAKRGQDVALRCDPISGHVSLFWYQQALGQGPEFLTYFQNEAQLDKSGLPSDRFFAERPEGSVSTLKIQRTQQEDSAVYLCARTGAYGYTFGSGTRLTVV.

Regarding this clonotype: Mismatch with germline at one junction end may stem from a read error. This CDR3 is CAGSLVEVPLTNEKLFF. CDR3 DNA sequence: TGTGCCGGCAGCTTAGTCGAGGTCCCCCTGACTAATGAAAAACTGTTTTTT. This rearrangement joins TRBV5-5 to TRBJ1-4, with D unclear. This CDR3 comprises 17 residues. Germline V gene lookup returns CDR1 SGHKS and CDR2 YYEKEE (reference sequence).

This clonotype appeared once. The CDR3 nucleotides are TGCAGCGTTGCTTGGGACAGGGGGCTAAACGAGCAGTACTTC. Translation: CSVAWDRGLNEQYF. This chain connects TRBV29-1 to TRBJ2-7; 12 bases match TRBD1. The germline V gene encodes CDR1 SQVTM and CDR2 ANQGSEA. The CDR3 contains 14 residues. Trimming cost V 4 bases and J 5 bases; bases outside gene matches: 6.

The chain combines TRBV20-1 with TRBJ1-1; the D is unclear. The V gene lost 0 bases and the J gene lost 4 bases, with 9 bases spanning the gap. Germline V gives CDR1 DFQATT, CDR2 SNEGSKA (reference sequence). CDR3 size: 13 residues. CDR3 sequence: CSAREDGVTEAFF. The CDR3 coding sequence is TGCAGTGCTAGAGAGGACGGGGTCACTGAAGCTTTCTTT.

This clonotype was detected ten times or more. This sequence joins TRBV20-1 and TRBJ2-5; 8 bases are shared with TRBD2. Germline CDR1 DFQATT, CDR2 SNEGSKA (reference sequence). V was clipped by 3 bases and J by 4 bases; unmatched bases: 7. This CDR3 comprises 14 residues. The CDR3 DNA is TGCAGTGCTAGCGGGAGGGCCTCTCCAGAGACCCAGTACTTC. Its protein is CSASGRASPETQYF.

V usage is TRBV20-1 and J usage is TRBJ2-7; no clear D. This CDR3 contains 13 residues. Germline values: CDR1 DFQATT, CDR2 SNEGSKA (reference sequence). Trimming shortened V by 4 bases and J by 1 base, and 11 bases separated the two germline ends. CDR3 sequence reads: CSANVDASYEQYF. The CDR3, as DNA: TGCAGTGCTAACGTAGACGCATCCTACGAGCAGTACTTC.

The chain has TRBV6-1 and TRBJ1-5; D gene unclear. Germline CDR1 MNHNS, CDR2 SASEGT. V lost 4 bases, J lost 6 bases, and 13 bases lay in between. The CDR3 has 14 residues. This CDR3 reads CASSAAGEGQPQHF. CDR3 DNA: TGTGCCAGCAGTGCGGCCGGGGAAGGTCAGCCCCAGCATTTT.

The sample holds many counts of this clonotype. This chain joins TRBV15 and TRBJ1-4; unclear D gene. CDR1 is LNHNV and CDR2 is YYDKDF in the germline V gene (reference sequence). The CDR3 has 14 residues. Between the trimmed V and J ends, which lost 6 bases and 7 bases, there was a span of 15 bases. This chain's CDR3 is CATRETEAGEKLFF. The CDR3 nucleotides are TGTGCCACCAGGGAGACCGAAGCGGGTGAAAAACTGTTTTTT.

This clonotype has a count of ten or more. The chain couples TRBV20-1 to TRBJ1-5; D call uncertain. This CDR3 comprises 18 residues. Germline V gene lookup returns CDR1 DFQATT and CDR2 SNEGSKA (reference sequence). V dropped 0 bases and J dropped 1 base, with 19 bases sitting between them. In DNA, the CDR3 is TGCAGTGCTAGAGATTTTTCTCGGGGATCTGTAAGCAATCAGCCCCAGCATTTT. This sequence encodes CSARDFSRGSVSNQPQHF.

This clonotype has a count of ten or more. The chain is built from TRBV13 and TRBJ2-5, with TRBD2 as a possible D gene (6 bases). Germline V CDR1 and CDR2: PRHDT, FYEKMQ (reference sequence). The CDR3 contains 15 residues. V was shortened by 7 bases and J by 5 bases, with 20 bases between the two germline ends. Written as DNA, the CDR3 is TGTGCCAGCACCTATCTTACCGGTAGCGGTGAGACCCAGTACTTC. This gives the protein CASTYLTGSGETQYF.

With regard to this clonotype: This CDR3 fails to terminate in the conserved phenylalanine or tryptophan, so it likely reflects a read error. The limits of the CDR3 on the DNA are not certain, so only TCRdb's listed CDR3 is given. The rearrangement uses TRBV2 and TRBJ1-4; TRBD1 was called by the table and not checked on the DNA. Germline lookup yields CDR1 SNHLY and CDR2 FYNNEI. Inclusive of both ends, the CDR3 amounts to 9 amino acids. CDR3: CARTEVLGD.

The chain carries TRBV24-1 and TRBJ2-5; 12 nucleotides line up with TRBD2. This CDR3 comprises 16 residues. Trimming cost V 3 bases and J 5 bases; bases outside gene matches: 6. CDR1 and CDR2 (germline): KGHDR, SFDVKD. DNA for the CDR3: TGTGCCACCAGTGATCCCGGACTAGCGGGGTGGGAGACCCAGTACTTC. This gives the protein CATSDPGLAGWETQYF.

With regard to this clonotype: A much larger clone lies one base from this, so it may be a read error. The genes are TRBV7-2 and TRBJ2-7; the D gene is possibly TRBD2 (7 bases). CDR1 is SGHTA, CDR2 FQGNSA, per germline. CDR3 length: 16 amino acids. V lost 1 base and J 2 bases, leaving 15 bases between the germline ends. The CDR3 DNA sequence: TGTGCCAGCAGCTTAGTCCCAGAGGGGGGGACCTACGAGCAGTACTTC. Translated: CASSLVPEGGTYEQYF.

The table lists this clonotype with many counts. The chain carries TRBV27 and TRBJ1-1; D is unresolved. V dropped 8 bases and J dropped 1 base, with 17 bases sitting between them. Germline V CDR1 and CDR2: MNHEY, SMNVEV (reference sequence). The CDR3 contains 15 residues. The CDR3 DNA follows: TGTGCCAGCTCCCGTGGGGTTCAACCGAACACTGAAGCTTTCTTT. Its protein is CASSRGVQPNTEAFF.

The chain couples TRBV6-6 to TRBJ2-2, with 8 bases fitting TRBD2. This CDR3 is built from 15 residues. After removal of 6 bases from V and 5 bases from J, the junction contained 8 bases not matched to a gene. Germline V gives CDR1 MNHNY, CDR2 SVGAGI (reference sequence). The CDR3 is CASRLREGRTGELFF. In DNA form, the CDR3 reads TGTGCCAGCAGACTCCGGGAGGGCCGGACCGGGGAGCTGTTTTTT.

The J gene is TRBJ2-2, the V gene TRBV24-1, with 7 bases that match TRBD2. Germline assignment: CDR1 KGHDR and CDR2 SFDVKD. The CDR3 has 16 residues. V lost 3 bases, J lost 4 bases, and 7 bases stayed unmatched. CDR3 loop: CATSDPAGESTGELFF. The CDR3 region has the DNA TGTGCCACCAGTGATCCGGCGGGAGAGTCCACCGGGGAGCTGTTTTTT.

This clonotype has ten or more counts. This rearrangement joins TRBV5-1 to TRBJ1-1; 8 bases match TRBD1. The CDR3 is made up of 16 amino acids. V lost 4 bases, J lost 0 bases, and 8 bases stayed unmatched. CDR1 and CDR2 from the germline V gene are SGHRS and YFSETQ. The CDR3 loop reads CASSPGWTGMNTEAFF. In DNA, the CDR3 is TGCGCCAGCAGCCCGGGATGGACAGGGATGAACACTGAAGCTTTCTTT.